This entry describes one TCR beta chain. Its antigen is unknown. The sample comes from a study of cytomegalovirus exposure and HLA in healthy donors. Regarding the study as a whole: Diagnosis of cytomegalovirus status made by the classifier reportedly showed high specificity and sensitivity. The study put 150 to 200 TCR beta chains on its list as cytomegalovirus-associated. Donors were assumed by presence/absence analyses to have roughly uniform sequencing depth.

13 Jbeta primers and 60 Vbeta primers were used for the PCR. TCRdb keeps only in-frame clones here, not all; method: immunoSEQ multiplex PCR. Its table lists under 130,000 clones. Healthy people donating bone marrow made up the donors. The source of this sequence is a man in his fifties or sixties in good health and CMV-seronegative. Material: PBMCs.

The DNA for the CDR3 is TGCGCCAGCAGCCAAGATATGACTGGAGCGGGGCGCAATGAGCAGTTCTTC. This codes for CASSQDMTGAGRNEQFF. This chain joins TRBV4-1 and TRBJ2-1; the match to TRBD2 covers 7 bases. The CDR3 contains 17 residues. Unmatched junction bases numbered 11, after V lost 0 bases and J lost 6 bases. The germline V gene encodes CDR1 MGHRA and CDR2 YSYEKL.